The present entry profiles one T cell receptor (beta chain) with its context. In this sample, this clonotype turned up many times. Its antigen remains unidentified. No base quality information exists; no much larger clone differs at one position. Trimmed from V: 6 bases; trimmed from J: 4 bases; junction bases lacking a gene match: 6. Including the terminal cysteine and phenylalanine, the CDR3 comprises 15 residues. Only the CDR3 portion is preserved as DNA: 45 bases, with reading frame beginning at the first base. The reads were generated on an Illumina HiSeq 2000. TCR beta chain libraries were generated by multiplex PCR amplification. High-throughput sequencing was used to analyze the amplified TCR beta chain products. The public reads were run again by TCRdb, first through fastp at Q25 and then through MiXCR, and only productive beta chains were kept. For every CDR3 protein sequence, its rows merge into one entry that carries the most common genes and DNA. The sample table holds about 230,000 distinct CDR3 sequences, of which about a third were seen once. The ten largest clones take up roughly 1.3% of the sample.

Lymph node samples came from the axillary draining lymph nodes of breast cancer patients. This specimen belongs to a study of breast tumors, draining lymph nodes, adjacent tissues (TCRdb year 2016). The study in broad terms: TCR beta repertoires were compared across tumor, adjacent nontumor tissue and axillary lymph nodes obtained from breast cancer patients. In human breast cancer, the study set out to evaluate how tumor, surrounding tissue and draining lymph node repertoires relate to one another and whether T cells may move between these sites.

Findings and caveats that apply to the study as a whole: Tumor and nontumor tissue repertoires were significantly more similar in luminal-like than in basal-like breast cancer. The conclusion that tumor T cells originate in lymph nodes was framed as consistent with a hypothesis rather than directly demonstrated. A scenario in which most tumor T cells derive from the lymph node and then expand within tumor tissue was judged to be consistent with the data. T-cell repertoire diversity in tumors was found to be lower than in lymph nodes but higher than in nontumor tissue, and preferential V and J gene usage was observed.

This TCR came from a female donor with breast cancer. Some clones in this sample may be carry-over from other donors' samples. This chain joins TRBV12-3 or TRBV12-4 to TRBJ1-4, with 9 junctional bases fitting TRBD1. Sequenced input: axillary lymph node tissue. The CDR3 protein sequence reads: CASRPDRGHNEKLFF. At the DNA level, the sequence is TGTGCCAGCAGGCCGGACAGGGGACATAATGAAAAACTGTTTTTT.